This TCR beta chain originates from a study of cytomegalovirus exposure and HLA in healthy donors. In the study overall: Researchers found that just over 80% of over 350 genotyped donors fell within the Caucasian-associated ancestry cluster. Whole-study findings and limits: Trimming of TCR beta V- and J-genes showed a link, identified in a later analysis, to a missense DCLRE1C variant. CMV antigen specificity was confirmed in vitro for three CMV-associated chains. Researchers counted some 150 TCR beta chains as cytomegalovirus-associated.

As to this clone: Its target is not known.

The primer mix had 60 Vbeta and 13 Jbeta primers. Data came from immunoSEQ multiplex PCR; TCRdb stores just in-frame clones and leaves some out. The sample carries over 150,000 clones, roughly 80% recorded once. The TCR comes from a male donor in good health and CMV-seronegative. The sequenced sample consisted of PBMCs.

The CDR3 bases are TGTGCCAGCAGCTCTACTAGCGGGGGGACCACAGATACGCAGTATTTT. Translated, it gives CASSSTSGGTTDTQYF. This sequence joins TRBV11-2 and TRBJ2-3; 12 nucleotides match TRBD2. After removal of 4 bases from V and 2 bases from J, the junction contained 4 bases not matched to a gene. The CDR3 has 16 residues. The V gene's germline CDR1 is SGHAT and CDR2 FQNNGV.